This T cell receptor (beta chain) was identified in a study of T-cell memory formation after mild COVID-19. TCRdb re-derived calls from the 5' RACE reads in MiXCR, one entry per CDR3 protein. The top ten clones hold 22% of a sample with under 300,000 distinct CDR3 sequences, 15% to 20% of them seen once. The clonotype originates from a man aged 18 to 30 who had mild COVID-19 (a few samples of this study predate the infection). Cell type and time point are not known. What was sequenced was PBMCs or a T cell subset sorted from them (not recorded which).

As DNA, the CDR3 is TGTGCCAGCAGCGTGGGGTCGATCTCTGGAAACACCATATATTTT. This gives the protein CASSVGSISGNTIYF. The chain recombines TRBV9 with TRBJ1-3; D unclear. Germline V gene data show CDR1 as SGDLS and CDR2 as YYNGEE. The CDR3 loop spans 15 amino acids. Trimming took off 2 bases at V and 0 bases at J, with 9 bases between the two ends. Variable domain in full (rest from reference TRBV9 and TRBJ1-3): DSGVTQTPKHLITATGQRVTLRCSPRSGDLSVYWYQQSLDQGLQFLIQYYNGEERAKGNILERFSAQQFPDLHSELNLSSLELGDSALYFCASSVGSISGNTIYFGEGSWLTVV.